This T cell receptor beta chain was obtained from a study of T cell repertoires in cytomegalovirus infection. Study-wide findings and caveats: HLA-C-restricted CMV clonotypes gave the most frequent clonotype in two of eight donors. Cumulative public TCR beta family frequency identified CMV carriers with the relevant HLA.

A single record per CDR3 protein comes from TCRdb applying MiXCR to the reads. The data contain hundreds of thousands of distinct CDR3 sequences, 35% of them singletons. For this clonotype: What it binds is not known.

V lost 4 bases to trimming and J lost 6 bases, with 12 bases between them. The germline V gene encodes CDR1 SGHTA and CDR2 FQGNSA. This CDR3 has 13 residues. The sequencing input was PBMCs. V usage is TRBV7-2 and J usage is TRBJ1-2; D is unclear. The receptor's source is a human donor in good health (CMV status not recorded). Some clones in this sample may be carry-over from other donors' samples. In DNA, the CDR3 is TGTGCCAGCAGCTCCTACAGATACGATGGCTACACCTTC. Its translation: CASSSYRYDGYTF.